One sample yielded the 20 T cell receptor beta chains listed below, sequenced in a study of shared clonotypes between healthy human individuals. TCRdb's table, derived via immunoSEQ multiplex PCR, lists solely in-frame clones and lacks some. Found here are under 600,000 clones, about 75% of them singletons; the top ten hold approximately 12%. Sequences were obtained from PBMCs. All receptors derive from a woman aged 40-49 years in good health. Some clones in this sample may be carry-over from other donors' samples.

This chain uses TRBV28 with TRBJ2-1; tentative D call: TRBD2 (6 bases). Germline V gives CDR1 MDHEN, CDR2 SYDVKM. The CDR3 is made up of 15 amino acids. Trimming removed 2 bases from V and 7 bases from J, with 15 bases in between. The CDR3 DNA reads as TGTGCCAGCAGTTTAGTAGCTAGCGCTGGAAATGAGCAGTTCTTC. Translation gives CASSLVASAGNEQFF.

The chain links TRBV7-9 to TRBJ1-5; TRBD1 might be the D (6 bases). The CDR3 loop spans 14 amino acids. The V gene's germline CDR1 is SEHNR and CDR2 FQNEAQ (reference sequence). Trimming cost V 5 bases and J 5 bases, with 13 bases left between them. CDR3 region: CASSLNRADQPQHF. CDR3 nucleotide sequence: TGTGCCAGCAGCCTGAACAGGGCGGATCAGCCCCAGCATTTT.

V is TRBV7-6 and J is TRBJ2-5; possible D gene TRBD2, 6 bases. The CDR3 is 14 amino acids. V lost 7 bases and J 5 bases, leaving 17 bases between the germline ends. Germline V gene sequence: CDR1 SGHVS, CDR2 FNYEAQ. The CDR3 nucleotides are TGTGCCAGCACTAGCGAAACCTCCAGGGAGACCCAGTACTTC. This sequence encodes CASTSETSRETQYF.

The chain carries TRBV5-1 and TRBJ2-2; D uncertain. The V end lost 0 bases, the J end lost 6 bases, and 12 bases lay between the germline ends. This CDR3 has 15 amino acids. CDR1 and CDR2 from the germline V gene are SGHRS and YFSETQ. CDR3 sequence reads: CASSLGLNPPGELFF. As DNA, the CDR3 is TGCGCCAGCAGCTTGGGCCTCAACCCCCCCGGGGAGCTGTTTTTT.

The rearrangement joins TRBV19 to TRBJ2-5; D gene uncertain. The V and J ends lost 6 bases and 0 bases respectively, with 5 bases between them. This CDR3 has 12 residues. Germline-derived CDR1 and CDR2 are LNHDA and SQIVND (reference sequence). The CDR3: CASRSDQETQYF. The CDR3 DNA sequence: TGTGCCAGTAGGTCTGACCAAGAGACCCAGTACTTC.

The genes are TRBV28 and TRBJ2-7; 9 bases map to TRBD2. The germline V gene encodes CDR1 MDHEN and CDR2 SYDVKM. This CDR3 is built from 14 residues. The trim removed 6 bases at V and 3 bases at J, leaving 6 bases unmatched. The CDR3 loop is CASSLLAGFYEQYF. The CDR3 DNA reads TGTGCCAGCAGCTTACTAGCGGGCTTCTACGAGCAGTACTTC. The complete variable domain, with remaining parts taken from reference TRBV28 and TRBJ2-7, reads DVKVTQSSRYLVKRTGEKVFLECVQDMDHENMFWYRQDPGLGLRLIYFSYDVKMKEKGDIPEGYSVSREKKERFSLILESASTNQTSMYLCASSLLAGFYEQYFGPGTRLTVT.

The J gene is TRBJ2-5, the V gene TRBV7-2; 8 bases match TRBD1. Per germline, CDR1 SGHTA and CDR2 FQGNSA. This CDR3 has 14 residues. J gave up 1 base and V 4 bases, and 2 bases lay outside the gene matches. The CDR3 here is CASSSDRVQETQYF. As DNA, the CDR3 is TGTGCCAGCAGCTCGGACAGGGTCCAAGAGACCCAGTACTTC.

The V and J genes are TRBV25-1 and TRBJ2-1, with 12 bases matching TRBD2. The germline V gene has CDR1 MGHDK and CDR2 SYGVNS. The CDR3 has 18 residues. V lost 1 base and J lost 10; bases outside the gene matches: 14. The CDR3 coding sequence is TGTGCCAGCAGTGAATCGGGGCTAGCGGGAGGGTGGGGGCCGGAGCAGTTCTTC. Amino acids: CASSESGLAGGWGPEQFF.

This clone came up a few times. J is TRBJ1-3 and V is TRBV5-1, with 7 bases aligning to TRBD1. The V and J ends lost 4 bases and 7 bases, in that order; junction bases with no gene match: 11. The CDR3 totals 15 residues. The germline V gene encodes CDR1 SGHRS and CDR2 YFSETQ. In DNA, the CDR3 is TGCGCCAGCAGCCAAATGAGAGGGGGCCGCAACACCATATATTTT. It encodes CASSQMRGGRNTIYF.

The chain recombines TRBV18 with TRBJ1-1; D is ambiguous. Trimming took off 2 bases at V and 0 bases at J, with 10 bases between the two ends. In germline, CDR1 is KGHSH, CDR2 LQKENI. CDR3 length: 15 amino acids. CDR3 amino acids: CASSPFPRMNTEAFF. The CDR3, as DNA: TGTGCCAGCTCACCATTCCCAAGAATGAACACTGAAGCTTTCTTT.

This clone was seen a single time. In DNA form, the CDR3 reads TGCGCCAGCAGCCAAGGTGGGGCTAGCTCCTACAATGAGCAGTTCTTC. It is translated as CASSQGGASSYNEQFF. The chain uses TRBV4-1 and TRBJ2-1; D may be TRBD1 (5 bases). The CDR3 is 16 residues long. V was pared by 1 base and J by 0 bases, with 10 bases between. Germline loops: CDR1 MGHRA, CDR2 YSYEKL.

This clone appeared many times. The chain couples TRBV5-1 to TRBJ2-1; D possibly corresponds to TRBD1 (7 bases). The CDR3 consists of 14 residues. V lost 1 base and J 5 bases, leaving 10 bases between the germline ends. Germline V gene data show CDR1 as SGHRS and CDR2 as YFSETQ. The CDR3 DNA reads TGCGCCAGCAGCTTGTTCAGGGGGGACAATGAGCAGTTCTTC. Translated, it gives CASSLFRGDNEQFF.

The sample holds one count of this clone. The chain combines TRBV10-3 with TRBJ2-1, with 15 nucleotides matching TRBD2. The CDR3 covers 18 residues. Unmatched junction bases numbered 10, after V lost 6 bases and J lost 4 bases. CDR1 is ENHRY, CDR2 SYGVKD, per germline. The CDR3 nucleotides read TGTGCCATCAGGGCGGGACTAGCGGGAGGAAGCGGGTACAATGAGCAGTTCTTC. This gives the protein CAIRAGLAGGSGYNEQFF.

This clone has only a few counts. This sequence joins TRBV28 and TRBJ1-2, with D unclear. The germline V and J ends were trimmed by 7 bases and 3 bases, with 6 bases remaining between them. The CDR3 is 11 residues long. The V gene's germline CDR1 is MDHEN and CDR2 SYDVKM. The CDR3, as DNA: TGTGCCAGCAACACAGACTATGGCTACACCTTC. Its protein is CASNTDYGYTF.

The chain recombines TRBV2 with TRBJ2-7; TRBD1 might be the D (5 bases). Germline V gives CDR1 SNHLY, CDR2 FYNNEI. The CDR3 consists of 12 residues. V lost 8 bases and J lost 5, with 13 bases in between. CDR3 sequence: CASAKGRDEQYF. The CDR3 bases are TGTGCCAGCGCGAAGGGGCGCGACGAGCAGTACTTC.

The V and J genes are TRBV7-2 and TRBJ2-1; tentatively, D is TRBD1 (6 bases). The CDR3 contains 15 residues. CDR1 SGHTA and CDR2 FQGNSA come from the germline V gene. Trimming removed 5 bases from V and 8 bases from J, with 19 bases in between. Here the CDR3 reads CASSRPKQGTYEQFF. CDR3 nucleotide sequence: TGTGCCAGCAGCCGCCCCAAACAGGGCACCTATGAGCAGTTCTTC.

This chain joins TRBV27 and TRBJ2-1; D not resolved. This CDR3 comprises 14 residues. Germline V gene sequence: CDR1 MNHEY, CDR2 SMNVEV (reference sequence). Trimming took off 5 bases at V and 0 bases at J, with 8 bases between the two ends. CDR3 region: CASSPRSSYNEQFF. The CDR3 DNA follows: TGTGCCAGCAGTCCCCGGAGCTCCTACAATGAGCAGTTCTTC.

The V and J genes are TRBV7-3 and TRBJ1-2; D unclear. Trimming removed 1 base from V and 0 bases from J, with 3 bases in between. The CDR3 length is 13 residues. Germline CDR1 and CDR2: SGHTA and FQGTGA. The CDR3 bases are TGTGCCAGCAGCTTAAGTTCTAACTATGGCTACACCTTC. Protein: CASSLSSNYGYTF.

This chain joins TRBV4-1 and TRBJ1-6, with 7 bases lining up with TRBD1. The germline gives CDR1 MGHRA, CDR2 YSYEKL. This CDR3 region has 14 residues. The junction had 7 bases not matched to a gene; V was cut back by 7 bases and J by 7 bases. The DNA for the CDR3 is TGCGCCAGCACATCTCTGGGACAGAATTCACCCCTCCACTTT. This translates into CASTSLGQNSPLHF.

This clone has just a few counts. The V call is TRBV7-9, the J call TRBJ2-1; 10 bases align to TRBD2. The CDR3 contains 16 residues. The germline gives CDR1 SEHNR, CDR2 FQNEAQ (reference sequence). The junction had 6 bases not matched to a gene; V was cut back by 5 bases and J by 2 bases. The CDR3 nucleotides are TGTGCCAGCAGCCCCCCCCTAGCGGGAGCCTACAATGAGCAGTTCTTC. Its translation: CASSPPLAGAYNEQFF.